This T cell receptor (beta chain) is from a study of blood T cell repertoires in COVID-19 (dated by TCRdb to about 2020). Describing the broader study: The collaborator samples originated in the United States, Italy and Spain and spanned the acute and convalescent phases of COVID-19. Deeply sampled blood TCRbeta repertoires from subjects exposed to, actively infected with, or recovered from COVID-19 were included in the dataset. Where available, HLA class I and class II types were obtained from metadata supplied by the sample provider rather than from assay-based typing. The prospective study material was composed of cDNA or gDNA derived from T cells, B-cell-depleted T cells, or PBMCs. The sample metadata nearly always contained a de-identified subject ID, COVID-19 status, age in years and sex. Samples came from the ongoing ImmuneRACE study (first 160 participants) plus 1,254 subjects from 6 global collaborators. The repertoires were released in a freely available public database intended as a resource for research on the immune response to SARS-CoV-2.

In the case of this clone: Its antigen is unknown. The sample holds no much larger clone one base away, and base qualities are not on file.

V is clipped by 6 bases and J by 0 bases, and the sequence between their germline boundaries is 12 bases long. Taken from cysteine to phenylalanine, the CDR3 has 16 residues. CDR3 DNA only is kept here, 48 bases in frame from base 1. CDR1 and CDR2 were assigned from the germline V gene as MDHEN and SYDVKM. Paper-wide results and their limitations: The quantity of clinical and demographic metadata differed by source and by participant and was supplied without curation.

The immunoSEQ Assay, a bias-controlled multiplex PCR, was used to amplify TCRbeta CDR3 regions from genomic DNA. Per the authors' processing: The number of nucleated cells in each sample was estimated by amplification of reference gene primers within the assay. To quantify the absolute abundance of each unique TCRbeta CDR3 rearrangement, sequence reads were collapsed and filtered. For each sample, productive Simpson clonality was calculated as the square root of Simpson's diversity index over productive rearrangements. In its TCRdb copy, this immuneACCESS table keeps in-frame sequences only and misses some clones. Where compared with another copy, unresolved V genes explain less than half of these, and the others have no known cause. That table furnishes V, J and clone size, whereas the DNA furnished D and trimming. In all, the sample holds around 88,000 clones, and more than 70% of those were seen once. The ten largest account for 2.9% of the sample.

The collaborating institutions used their own protocols to collect whole blood in K2EDTA tubes. For TCRbeta analysis, collaborator samples were shipped as frozen whole blood, as isolated PBMCs, or as DNA extracted from either sample type. The sequence was obtained from a woman of 80 years or more with acute or convalescent COVID-19. Sequenced: peripheral blood. Recombination connected TRBV28 to TRBJ2-6; a tentative D match to TRBD1 spans 5 bases. The DNA is as follows: TGTGCCAGCAGACCTACAGGTTTCTCTGGGGCCAACGTCCTGACTTTC. Its translation reads: CASRPTGFSGANVLTF.